The rows below give T cell receptor beta chains drawn from one sample of a study of cytomegalovirus exposure and HLA in healthy donors. TCRdb's copy holds only in-frame clones and misses some; the assay was immunoSEQ multiplex PCR. The repertoire holds about 110,000 clones, with approximately 76% as singletons. Sequenced material: PBMCs. These receptors were taken from a man younger than 30 in good health and CMV-seronegative. The CDR3 runs from the conserved cysteine through the conserved F or W. A D gene is named only where the DNA matches it firmly. Size values are once, few and many counts, or a class for expanded clones, and some rows have none.

v_call	j_call	clone_size	d_call	cdr3_aa	cdr3_nt
TRBV6-4	TRBJ2-1	-	-	CASSESSLSSYNEQFF	TGTGCCAGCAGTGAATCGTCCCTGAGCTCCTACAATGAGCAGTTCTTC
TRBV27	TRBJ2-7	-	TRBD1	CASSLYTSGTGWISEQYF	TGTGCCAGCAGTTTATACACCTCCGGGACAGGGTGGATTAGCGAGCAGTACTTC
TRBV6-5	TRBJ1-3	-	TRBD1	CASSYYRGDTIYF	TGTGCCAGCAGTTACTACAGGGGAGACACCATATATTTT
TRBV27	TRBJ2-6	-	-	CASSLRSRGSGANVLTF	TGTGCCAGCAGTTTACGGTCCAGGGGCTCTGGGGCCAACGTCCTGACTTTC
TRBV4-3	TRBJ2-1	once	-	CASSQDSHEQFF	TGCGCCAGCAGCCAAGATAGTCACGAGCAGTTCTTC
TRBV10-3	TRBJ2-7	few	TRBD1	CAIRGTGNSYEQYF	TGTGCCATCAGGGGGACAGGGAACTCCTACGAGCAGTACTTC
TRBV7-8	TRBJ1-2	-	-	CASSLAAGGGYGYTF	TGTGCCAGCAGCTTAGCCGCGGGCGGGGGCTATGGCTACACCTTC
TRBV7-2	TRBJ1-3	-	-	CASSPQGFGNTIYF	TGTGCCAGCAGCCCACAGGGTTTCGGAAACACCATATATTTT
TRBV6-4	TRBJ2-2	-	TRBD1	CASSSGQGGPGELFF	TGTGCCAGCAGTTCGGGACAGGGTGGCCCCGGGGAGCTGTTTTTT
TRBV7-9	TRBJ1-1	-	TRBD1	CASSAPGQGQNTEAFF	TGTGCCAGCAGCGCACCGGGACAGGGACAGAACACTGAAGCTTTCTTT
TRBV7-2	TRBJ2-1	few	TRBD2	CASSKGRGSYNEQFF	TGTGCCAGCAGCAAGGGGCGGGGGTCATACAATGAGCAGTTCTTC
TRBV5-6	TRBJ1-1	few	-	CASSTLGAGWATEAFF	TGTGCCAGCAGCACCCTTGGGGCAGGGTGGGCCACTGAAGCTTTCTTT
TRBV10-3	TRBJ2-5	-	TRBD1	CAIKNRGQEIQYF	TGTGCCATCAAGAACAGGGGTCAAGAGATCCAGTACTTC
TRBV4-3	TRBJ1-1	-	-	CASSQGTETEAFF	TGCGCCAGCAGCCAAGGGACAGAAACTGAAGCTTTCTTT
TRBV6-1	TRBJ2-3	once	TRBD1	CASSQQGFSSDTQYF	TGTGCCAGCAGCCAACAGGGGTTCTCCTCAGATACGCAGTATTTT
TRBV19	TRBJ1-2	-	-	CASSDGAAFERPYTF	TGTGCCAGTAGTGACGGAGCCGCATTTGAGCGGCCCTACACCTTC
TRBV4-3	TRBJ1-5	few	-	CASSPYLDQPQHF	TGCGCCAGCAGTCCTTACCTAGATCAGCCCCAGCATTTT
TRBV27	TRBJ1-6	-	-	CASSLRGYNSPLHF	TGTGCCAGCAGTTTAAGGGGATATAATTCACCCCTCCACTTT
TRBV7-9	TRBJ1-5	-	-	CASSFGGQSNQPQHF	TGTGCCAGCAGCTTTGGAGGACAGAGCAATCAGCCCCAGCATTTT
TRBV28	TRBJ1-5	-	TRBD1	CASSLEAGQGASQPQHF	TGTGCCAGCAGTTTAGAAGCAGGACAGGGGGCATCTCAGCCCCAGCATTTT
TRBV7-3	TRBJ2-7	-	TRBD1	CASSLDRGGEQYF	TGTGCCAGCAGCTTAGACAGGGGGGGCGAGCAGTACTTC
TRBV7-2	TRBJ2-2	-	-	CASSRPPGELFF	TGTGCCAGCAGCCGTCCCCCCGGGGAGCTGTTTTTT